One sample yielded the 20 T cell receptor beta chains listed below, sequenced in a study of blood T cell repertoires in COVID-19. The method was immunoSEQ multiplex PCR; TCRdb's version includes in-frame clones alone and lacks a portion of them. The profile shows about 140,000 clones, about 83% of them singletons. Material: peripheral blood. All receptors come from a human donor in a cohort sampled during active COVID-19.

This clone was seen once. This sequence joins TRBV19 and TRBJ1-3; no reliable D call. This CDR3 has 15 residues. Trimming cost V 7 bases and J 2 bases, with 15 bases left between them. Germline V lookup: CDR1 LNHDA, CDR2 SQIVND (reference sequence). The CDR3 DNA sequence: TGTGCCAGTAAATTTAGCGGGCCACCTGGAAACACCATATATTTT. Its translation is CASKFSGPPGNTIYF.

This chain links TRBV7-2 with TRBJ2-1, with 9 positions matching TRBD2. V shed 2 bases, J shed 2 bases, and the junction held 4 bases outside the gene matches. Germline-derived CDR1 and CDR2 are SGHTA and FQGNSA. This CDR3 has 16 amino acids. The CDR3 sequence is CASSLILAGPYNEQFF. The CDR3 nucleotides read TGTGCCAGCAGCTTAATTCTAGCGGGACCCTACAATGAGCAGTTCTTC.

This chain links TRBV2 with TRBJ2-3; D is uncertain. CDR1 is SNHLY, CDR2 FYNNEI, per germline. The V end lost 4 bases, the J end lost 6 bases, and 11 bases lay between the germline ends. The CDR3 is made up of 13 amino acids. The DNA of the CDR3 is TGTGCCAGCAGTGCCACGAGTCCGGATACGCAGTATTTT. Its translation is CASSATSPDTQYF.

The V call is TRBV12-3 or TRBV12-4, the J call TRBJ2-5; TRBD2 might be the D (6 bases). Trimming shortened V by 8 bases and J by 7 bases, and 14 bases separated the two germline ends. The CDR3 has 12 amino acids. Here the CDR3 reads CASLLVGGTQYF. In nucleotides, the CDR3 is TGTGCCAGCCTCCTAGTGGGAGGGACCCAGTACTTC.

CDR3 sequence (DNA): TGTGCCAGCAGTTACTCAGCCCTCTATGGCTACACCTTC. As protein: CASSYSALYGYTF. The chain carries TRBV6-5 and TRBJ1-2; no firm D call. Trimming pared 0 bases from V and 4 bases from J, leaving 6 bases between. CDR3 length: 13 residues. CDR1 is MNHEY and CDR2 is SVGAGI in the germline V gene.

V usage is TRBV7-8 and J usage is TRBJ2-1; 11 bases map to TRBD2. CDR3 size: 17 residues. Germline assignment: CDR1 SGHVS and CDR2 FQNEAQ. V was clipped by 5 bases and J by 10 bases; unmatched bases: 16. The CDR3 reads CASSISGTSGSKEEQFF. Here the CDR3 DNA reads TGTGCCAGCAGCATTAGCGGGACTAGCGGTTCGAAGGAAGAGCAGTTCTTC.

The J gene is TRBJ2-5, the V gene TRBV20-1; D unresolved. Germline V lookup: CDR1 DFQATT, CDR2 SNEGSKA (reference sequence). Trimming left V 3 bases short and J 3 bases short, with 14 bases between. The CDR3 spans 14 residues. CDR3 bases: TGCAGTGCTAGTTCCGGGTTCCGTAAAGAGACCCAGTACTTC. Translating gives CSASSGFRKETQYF.

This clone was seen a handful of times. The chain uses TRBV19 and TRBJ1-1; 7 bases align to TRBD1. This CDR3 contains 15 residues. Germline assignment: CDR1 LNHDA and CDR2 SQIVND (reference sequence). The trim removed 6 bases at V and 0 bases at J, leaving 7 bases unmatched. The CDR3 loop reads CASRSGGRMNTEAFF. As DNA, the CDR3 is TGTGCCAGTAGATCAGGGGGGAGGATGAACACTGAAGCTTTCTTT.

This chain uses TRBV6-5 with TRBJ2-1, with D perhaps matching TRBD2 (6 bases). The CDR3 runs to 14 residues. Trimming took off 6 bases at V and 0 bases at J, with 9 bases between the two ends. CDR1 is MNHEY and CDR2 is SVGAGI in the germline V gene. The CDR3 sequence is CASRDGGSYNEQFF. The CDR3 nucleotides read TGTGCCAGCAGAGACGGGGGCTCCTACAATGAGCAGTTCTTC.

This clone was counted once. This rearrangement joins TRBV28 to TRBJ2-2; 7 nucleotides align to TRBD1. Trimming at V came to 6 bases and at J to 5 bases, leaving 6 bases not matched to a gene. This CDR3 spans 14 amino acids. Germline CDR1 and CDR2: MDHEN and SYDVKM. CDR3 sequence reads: CASSSGTATGELFF. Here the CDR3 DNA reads TGTGCCAGCAGCTCCGGGACAGCAACCGGGGAGCTGTTTTTT.

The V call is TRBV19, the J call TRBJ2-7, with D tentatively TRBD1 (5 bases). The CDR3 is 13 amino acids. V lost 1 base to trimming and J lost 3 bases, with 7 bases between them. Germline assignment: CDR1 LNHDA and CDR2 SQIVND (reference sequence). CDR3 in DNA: TGTGCCAGTAGTATAGCAAGGGGCTACGAGCAGTACTTC. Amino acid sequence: CASSIARGYEQYF.

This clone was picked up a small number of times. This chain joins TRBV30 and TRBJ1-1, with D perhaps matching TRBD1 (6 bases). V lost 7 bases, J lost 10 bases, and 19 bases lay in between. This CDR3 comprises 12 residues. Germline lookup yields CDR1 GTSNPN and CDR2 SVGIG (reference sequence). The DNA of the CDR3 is TGTGCCTTAGACAGGACCCTCATTGGAGCTTTCTTT. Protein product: CALDRTLIGAFF. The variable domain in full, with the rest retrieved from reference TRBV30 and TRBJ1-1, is SQTIHQWPATLVQPVGSPLSLECTVEGTSNPNLYWYRQAAGRGLQLLFYSVGIGQISSEVPQNLSASRPQDRQFILSSKKLLLSDSGFYLCALDRTLIGAFFGQGTRLTVV.

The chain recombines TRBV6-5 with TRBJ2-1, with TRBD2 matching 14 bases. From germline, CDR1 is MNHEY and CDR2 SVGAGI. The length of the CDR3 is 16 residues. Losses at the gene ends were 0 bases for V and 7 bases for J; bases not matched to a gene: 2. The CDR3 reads CASSYSGLAGGNEQFF. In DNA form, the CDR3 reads TGTGCCAGCAGTTACTCAGGACTAGCGGGAGGTAATGAGCAGTTCTTC.

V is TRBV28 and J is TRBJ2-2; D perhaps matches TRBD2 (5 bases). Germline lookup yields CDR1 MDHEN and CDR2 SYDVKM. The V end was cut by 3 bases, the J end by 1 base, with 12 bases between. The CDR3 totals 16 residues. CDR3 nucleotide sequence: TGTGCCAGCAGTTTCACGGGGTTAAAGAACACCGGGGAGCTGTTTTTT. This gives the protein CASSFTGLKNTGELFF. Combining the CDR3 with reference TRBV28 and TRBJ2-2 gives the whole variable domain DVKVTQSSRYLVKRTGEKVFLECVQDMDHENMFWYRQDPGLGLRLIYFSYDVKMKEKGDIPEGYSVSREKKERFSLILESASTNQTSMYLCASSFTGLKNTGELFFGEGSRLTVL.

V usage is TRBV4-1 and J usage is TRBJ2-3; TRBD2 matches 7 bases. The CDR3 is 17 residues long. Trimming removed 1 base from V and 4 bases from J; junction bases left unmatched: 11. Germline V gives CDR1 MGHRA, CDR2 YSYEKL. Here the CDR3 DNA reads TGCGCCAGCAGCCAAGGTCGGACTAGGGTTCGCCCAGATACGCAGTATTTT. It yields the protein CASSQGRTRVRPDTQYF.

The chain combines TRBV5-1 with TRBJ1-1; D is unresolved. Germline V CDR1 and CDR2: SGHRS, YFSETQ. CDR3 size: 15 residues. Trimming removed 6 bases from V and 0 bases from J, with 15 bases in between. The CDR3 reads CASTGGGGMNTEAFF. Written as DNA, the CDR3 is TGCGCCAGCACCGGAGGCGGAGGGATGAACACTGAAGCTTTCTTT.

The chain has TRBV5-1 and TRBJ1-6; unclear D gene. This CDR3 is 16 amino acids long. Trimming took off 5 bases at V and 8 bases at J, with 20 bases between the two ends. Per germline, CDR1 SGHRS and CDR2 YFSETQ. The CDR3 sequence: CASSLSGRGSHSPLHF. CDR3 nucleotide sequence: TGCGCCAGCAGTCTCTCGGGGAGAGGATCTCATTCACCCCTCCACTTT.

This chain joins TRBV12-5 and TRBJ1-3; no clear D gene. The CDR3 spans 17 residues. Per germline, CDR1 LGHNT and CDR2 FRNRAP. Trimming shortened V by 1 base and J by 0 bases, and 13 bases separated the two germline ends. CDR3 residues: CASGLAPMTGSGNTIYF. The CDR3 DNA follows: TGTGCTAGTGGTTTGGCCCCGATGACGGGCTCTGGAAACACCATATATTTT. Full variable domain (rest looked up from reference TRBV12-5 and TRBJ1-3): DARVTQTPRHKVTEMGQEVTMRCQPILGHNTVFWYRQTMMQGLELLAYFRNRAPLDDSGMPKDRFSAEMPDATLATLKIQPSEPRDSAVYFCASGLAPMTGSGNTIYFGEGSWLTVV.

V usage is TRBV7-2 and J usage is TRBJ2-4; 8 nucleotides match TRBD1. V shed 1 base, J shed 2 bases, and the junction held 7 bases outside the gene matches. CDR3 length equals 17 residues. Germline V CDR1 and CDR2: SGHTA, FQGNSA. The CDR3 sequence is CASSLGGQGATKNIQYF. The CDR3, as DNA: TGTGCCAGCAGCTTAGGGGGCCAGGGGGCGACCAAAAACATTCAGTACTTC.

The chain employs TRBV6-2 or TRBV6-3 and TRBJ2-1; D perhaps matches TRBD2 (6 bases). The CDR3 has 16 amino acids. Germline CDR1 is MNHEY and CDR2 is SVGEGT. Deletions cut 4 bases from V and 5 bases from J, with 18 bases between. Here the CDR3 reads CASSSALRDSNNEQFF. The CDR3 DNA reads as TGTGCCAGCAGTTCTGCCCTGCGGGACTCAAACAATGAGCAGTTCTTC.